One sample yielded the 22 T cell receptor beta chains listed below, sequenced in a study of blood T cell repertoires in COVID-19. Here immunoSEQ multiplex PCR was the method, and the copy in TCRdb shows in-frame clones only, minus some. This sample carries 100,000 to 150,000 clones, approximately 80% of them seen once, and the ten largest clones take 12%. The source material was peripheral blood. Every receptor here comes from a man between 60 and 70 years old with acute or convalescent COVID-19.

This clone was seen repeatedly, ten times or more. This chain connects TRBV6-5 to TRBJ1-5; 7 bases map to TRBD1. Germline V gene data show CDR1 as MNHEY and CDR2 as SVGAGI. The CDR3 runs 14 residues. V trimming: 6 bases; J trimming: 2 bases; junction bases outside the gene matches: 4. CDR3 nucleotide sequence: TGTGCCAGCAGCCCCCAGGGGGGCAATCAGCCCCAGCATTTT. Encoded protein: CASSPQGGNQPQHF.

The rearrangement joins TRBV11-2 to TRBJ1-1, with D tentatively TRBD1 (6 bases). V shed 5 bases and J shed 1 base, with 14 bases lying between them. The germline V gene has CDR1 SGHAT and CDR2 FQNNGV. This CDR3 is built from 15 residues. Here the CDR3 DNA reads TGTGCCAGCAGCCCCCGGTGGACAGCGAACACTGAAGCTTTCTTT. It encodes CASSPRWTANTEAFF.

V gene TRBV2 combines with J gene TRBJ1-4, with D tentatively TRBD1 (5 bases). CDR1 is SNHLY, CDR2 FYNNEI, per germline. The germline V and J ends were trimmed by 0 bases and 8 bases, with 10 bases remaining between them. This CDR3 has 14 amino acids. The CDR3 spells CASSEATGVEKLFF. Here the CDR3 DNA reads TGTGCCAGCAGTGAAGCAACGGGGGTCGAAAAACTGTTTTTT.

This clone has just one count. This sequence joins TRBV19 and TRBJ1-5; maybe TRBD1 (5 bases). The CDR3 runs 15 residues. V lost 4 bases, J lost 1 base, and 11 bases lay in between. Per the germline V gene, CDR1 is LNHDA and CDR2 is SQIVND (reference sequence). The CDR3 is CASSTQGRSNQPQHF. The CDR3 DNA reads TGTGCCAGTAGTACCCAGGGCAGGAGCAATCAGCCCCAGCATTTT. The whole variable domain, filled in from reference TRBV19 and TRBJ1-5, reads DGGITQSPKYLFRKEGQNVTLSCEQNLNHDAMYWYRQDPGQGLRLIYYSQIVNDFQKGDIAEGYSVSREKKESFPLTVTSAQKNPTAFYLCASSTQGRSNQPQHFGDGTRLSIL.

The V gene is TRBV6-6, the J gene TRBJ1-1; 7 bases agree with TRBD1. Germline V gene sequence: CDR1 MNHNY, CDR2 SVGAGI (reference sequence). V shed 0 bases and J 8 bases; nucleotides not matched to a gene: 3. The CDR3 length is 13 residues. The CDR3 DNA reads as TGTGCCAGCAGTTACTCGGGACAGCTCGAAGCTTTCTTT. This gives the protein CASSYSGQLEAFF.

The gene calls are TRBV28 and TRBJ1-4, with 8 positions matching TRBD1. Germline V gene lookup returns CDR1 MDHEN and CDR2 SYDVKM. The junction had 9 bases not matched to a gene; V was cut back by 10 bases and J by 8 bases. This CDR3 comprises 13 residues. CDR3 protein: CAIAGGTEEKLFF. CDR3 sequence (DNA): TGTGCCATCGCAGGGGGCACCGAAGAAAAACTGTTTTTT.

This chain connects TRBV9 to TRBJ2-1; maybe TRBD1 (5 bases). The V end was cut by 4 bases, the J end by 3 bases, with 17 bases between. CDR3 length equals 16 residues. CDR1 and CDR2 from the germline V gene are SGDLS and YYNGEE. CDR3 region: CASSLGSGWGYNEQFF. DNA for the CDR3: TGTGCCAGCAGCTTGGGATCAGGGTGGGGCTACAATGAGCAGTTCTTC.

This chain connects TRBV18 to TRBJ1-5, with D possibly matching TRBD1 (6 bases). This CDR3 comprises 14 residues. Trimming pared 5 bases from V and 3 bases from J, leaving 11 bases between. CDR1 and CDR2 from the germline V gene are KGHSH and LQKENI. The CDR3 DNA sequence: TGTGCCAGCTCAGCGAACAGGGACAATCAGCCCCAGCATTTT. Protein sequence: CASSANRDNQPQHF.

CDR3 nucleotide sequence: TGTGCCTGGAGGATGACCGGGACAGGGGGCAGGAGTTCTTATGGCTACACCTTC. Amino acid sequence: CAWRMTGTGGRSSYGYTF. This chain links TRBV30 with TRBJ1-2, with 12 bases identical to TRBD1. The CDR3 is 18 residues long. Trimming removed 3 bases from V and 5 bases from J; junction bases left unmatched: 16. Per the germline V gene, CDR1 is GTSNPN and CDR2 is SVGIG (reference sequence).

The rearrangement uses TRBV9 and TRBJ1-2; TRBD1 matches at 10 bases. Germline V gives CDR1 SGDLS, CDR2 YYNGEE. The V gene end was trimmed by 0 bases and the J gene end by 3 bases; junction bases not matched to a gene: 11. The CDR3 consists of 18 residues. As DNA, the CDR3 is TGTGCCAGCAGCGTAGCCCCACCGGGACAGGGGCCCGACTATGGCTACACCTTC. It yields the protein CASSVAPPGQGPDYGYTF.

The chain uses TRBV5-5 and TRBJ2-5; 12 nucleotides agree with TRBD1. Trimming removed 2 bases from V and 4 bases from J; junction bases left unmatched: 6. Germline V gene lookup returns CDR1 SGHKS and CDR2 YYEKEE (reference sequence). CDR3 size: 16 residues. In nucleotides, the CDR3 is TGTGCCAGCAGCTTTGGGACAGGGGGCATGGTAGAGACCCAGTACTTC. It specifies CASSFGTGGMVETQYF.

This clone was seen just once. The V call is TRBV10-3, the J call TRBJ2-7; 7 nucleotides line up with TRBD2. The junction had 7 bases not matched to a gene; V was cut back by 2 bases and J by 0 bases. The CDR3 has 16 residues. Germline V gene sequence: CDR1 ENHRY, CDR2 SYGVKD. The CDR3 nucleotides are TGTGCCATCAGTGAGGTTCGGGGGGTCGGCTCCTACGAGCAGTACTTC. Residues: CAISEVRGVGSYEQYF.

The chain links TRBV2 to TRBJ2-6, with unresolved D. Germline assignment: CDR1 SNHLY and CDR2 FYNNEI. V lost 3 bases, J lost 4 bases, and 10 bases lay in between. The CDR3 covers 15 residues. The CDR3 region is CASSDASAGANVLTF. In DNA, the CDR3 is TGTGCCAGCAGTGACGCCAGCGCCGGGGCCAACGTCCTGACTTTC.

The rearrangement uses TRBV7-9 and TRBJ2-7; 12 bases map to TRBD2. This CDR3 contains 15 residues. J was trimmed by 2 bases and V by 5 bases; bases with no gene match: 4. CDR1 and CDR2 (germline): SEHNR, FQNEAQ (reference sequence). CDR3 nucleotide sequence: TGTGCCAGCAGCCCCGGACTAGCGGGGCCCTACGAGCAGTACTTC. Protein product: CASSPGLAGPYEQYF.

This chain joins TRBV18 and TRBJ1-1, with unresolved D. From germline, CDR1 is KGHSH and CDR2 LQKENI. V was cut by 0 bases and J by 1 base, with 9 bases left in between. The CDR3 covers 15 residues. The CDR3 coding sequence is TGTGCCAGCTCACCACCGACGGGGAAGAACACTGAAGCTTTCTTT. Amino acids: CASSPPTGKNTEAFF.

J is TRBJ2-6 and V is TRBV6-5; D is undetermined. Deletions cut 0 bases from V and 0 bases from J, with 3 bases between. Germline V gene data show CDR1 as MNHEY and CDR2 as SVGAGI. This CDR3 comprises 15 residues. This CDR3 is CASSYSRSGANVLTF. CDR3 nucleotides: TGTGCCAGCAGTTACTCTCGCTCTGGGGCCAACGTCCTGACTTTC.

The chain links TRBV3-1 (or the pseudogene TRBV3-2) to TRBJ1-6, with D maybe TRBD1 (5 bases). Germline values: CDR1 LGHDT, CDR2 YNNKEL (reference sequence). There are 13 residues in the CDR3. Deletions cut 3 bases from V and 9 bases from J, with 9 bases between. DNA of the CDR3: TGTGCCAGCAGCCACGGGGGAGGTTCACCCCTCCACTTT. Its protein product is CASSHGGGSPLHF.

The chain is built from TRBV5-1 and TRBJ2-3; weak D call: TRBD1 (6 bases). The CDR3 sequence is 14 residues long. The V gene lost 4 bases and the J gene lost 4 bases, with 13 bases spanning the gap. Germline values: CDR1 SGHRS, CDR2 YFSETQ. As DNA, the CDR3 is TGCGCCAGCAGCGTTGGGGGCGCCGCAGATACGCAGTATTTT. Its translation: CASSVGGAADTQYF. The full variable domain, in which reference TRBV5-1 and TRBJ2-3 provide the parts outside the CDR3, is KAGVTQTPRYLIKTRGQQVTLSCSPISGHRSVSWYQQTPGQGLQFLFEYFSETQRNKGNFPGRFSGRQFSNSRSEMNVSTLELGDSALYLCASSVGGAADTQYFGPGTRLTVL.

The chain uses TRBV2 and TRBJ1-5, with 8 nucleotides matching TRBD1. This CDR3 is built from 15 residues. Germline V gives CDR1 SNHLY, CDR2 FYNNEI. V shed 8 bases, J shed 7 bases, and the junction held 13 bases outside the gene matches. CDR3 amino acids: CASGGLGTGEQPQHF. CDR3 bases: TGTGCCAGCGGGGGTTTGGGGACAGGTGAGCAGCCCCAGCATTTT.

The chain carries TRBV5-1 and TRBJ1-1, with 9 bases matching TRBD1. The V segment lost 4 bases and the J segment 4 bases; nucleotides outside the gene matches: 5. Germline-derived CDR1 and CDR2 are SGHRS and YFSETQ. The CDR3 extends over 14 amino acids. This CDR3 is CASSRQGQGTEAFF. The CDR3, as DNA: TGCGCCAGCAGCCGACAGGGACAGGGCACTGAAGCTTTCTTT.

The chain carries TRBV6-1 and TRBJ2-1, with 7 bases fitting TRBD1. V was pared by 4 bases and J by 6 bases, with 12 bases of the junction left unmatched. Germline V gene sequence: CDR1 MNHNS, CDR2 SASEGT. The CDR3 is 16 residues long. The CDR3 sequence is CASSAIGTAQGNEQFF. The CDR3 DNA sequence: TGTGCCAGCAGTGCTATTGGGACAGCCCAAGGCAATGAGCAGTTCTTC.

V gene TRBV5-6 combines with J gene TRBJ2-1; 11 bases map to TRBD2. J gave up 0 bases and V 5 bases, and 4 bases lay outside the gene matches. Germline assignment: CDR1 SGHDT and CDR2 YYEEEE. There are 16 residues in the CDR3. The CDR3 spells CASRWGLAASYNEQFF. The CDR3 bases are TGTGCCAGCAGGTGGGGACTAGCGGCCTCCTACAATGAGCAGTTCTTC.